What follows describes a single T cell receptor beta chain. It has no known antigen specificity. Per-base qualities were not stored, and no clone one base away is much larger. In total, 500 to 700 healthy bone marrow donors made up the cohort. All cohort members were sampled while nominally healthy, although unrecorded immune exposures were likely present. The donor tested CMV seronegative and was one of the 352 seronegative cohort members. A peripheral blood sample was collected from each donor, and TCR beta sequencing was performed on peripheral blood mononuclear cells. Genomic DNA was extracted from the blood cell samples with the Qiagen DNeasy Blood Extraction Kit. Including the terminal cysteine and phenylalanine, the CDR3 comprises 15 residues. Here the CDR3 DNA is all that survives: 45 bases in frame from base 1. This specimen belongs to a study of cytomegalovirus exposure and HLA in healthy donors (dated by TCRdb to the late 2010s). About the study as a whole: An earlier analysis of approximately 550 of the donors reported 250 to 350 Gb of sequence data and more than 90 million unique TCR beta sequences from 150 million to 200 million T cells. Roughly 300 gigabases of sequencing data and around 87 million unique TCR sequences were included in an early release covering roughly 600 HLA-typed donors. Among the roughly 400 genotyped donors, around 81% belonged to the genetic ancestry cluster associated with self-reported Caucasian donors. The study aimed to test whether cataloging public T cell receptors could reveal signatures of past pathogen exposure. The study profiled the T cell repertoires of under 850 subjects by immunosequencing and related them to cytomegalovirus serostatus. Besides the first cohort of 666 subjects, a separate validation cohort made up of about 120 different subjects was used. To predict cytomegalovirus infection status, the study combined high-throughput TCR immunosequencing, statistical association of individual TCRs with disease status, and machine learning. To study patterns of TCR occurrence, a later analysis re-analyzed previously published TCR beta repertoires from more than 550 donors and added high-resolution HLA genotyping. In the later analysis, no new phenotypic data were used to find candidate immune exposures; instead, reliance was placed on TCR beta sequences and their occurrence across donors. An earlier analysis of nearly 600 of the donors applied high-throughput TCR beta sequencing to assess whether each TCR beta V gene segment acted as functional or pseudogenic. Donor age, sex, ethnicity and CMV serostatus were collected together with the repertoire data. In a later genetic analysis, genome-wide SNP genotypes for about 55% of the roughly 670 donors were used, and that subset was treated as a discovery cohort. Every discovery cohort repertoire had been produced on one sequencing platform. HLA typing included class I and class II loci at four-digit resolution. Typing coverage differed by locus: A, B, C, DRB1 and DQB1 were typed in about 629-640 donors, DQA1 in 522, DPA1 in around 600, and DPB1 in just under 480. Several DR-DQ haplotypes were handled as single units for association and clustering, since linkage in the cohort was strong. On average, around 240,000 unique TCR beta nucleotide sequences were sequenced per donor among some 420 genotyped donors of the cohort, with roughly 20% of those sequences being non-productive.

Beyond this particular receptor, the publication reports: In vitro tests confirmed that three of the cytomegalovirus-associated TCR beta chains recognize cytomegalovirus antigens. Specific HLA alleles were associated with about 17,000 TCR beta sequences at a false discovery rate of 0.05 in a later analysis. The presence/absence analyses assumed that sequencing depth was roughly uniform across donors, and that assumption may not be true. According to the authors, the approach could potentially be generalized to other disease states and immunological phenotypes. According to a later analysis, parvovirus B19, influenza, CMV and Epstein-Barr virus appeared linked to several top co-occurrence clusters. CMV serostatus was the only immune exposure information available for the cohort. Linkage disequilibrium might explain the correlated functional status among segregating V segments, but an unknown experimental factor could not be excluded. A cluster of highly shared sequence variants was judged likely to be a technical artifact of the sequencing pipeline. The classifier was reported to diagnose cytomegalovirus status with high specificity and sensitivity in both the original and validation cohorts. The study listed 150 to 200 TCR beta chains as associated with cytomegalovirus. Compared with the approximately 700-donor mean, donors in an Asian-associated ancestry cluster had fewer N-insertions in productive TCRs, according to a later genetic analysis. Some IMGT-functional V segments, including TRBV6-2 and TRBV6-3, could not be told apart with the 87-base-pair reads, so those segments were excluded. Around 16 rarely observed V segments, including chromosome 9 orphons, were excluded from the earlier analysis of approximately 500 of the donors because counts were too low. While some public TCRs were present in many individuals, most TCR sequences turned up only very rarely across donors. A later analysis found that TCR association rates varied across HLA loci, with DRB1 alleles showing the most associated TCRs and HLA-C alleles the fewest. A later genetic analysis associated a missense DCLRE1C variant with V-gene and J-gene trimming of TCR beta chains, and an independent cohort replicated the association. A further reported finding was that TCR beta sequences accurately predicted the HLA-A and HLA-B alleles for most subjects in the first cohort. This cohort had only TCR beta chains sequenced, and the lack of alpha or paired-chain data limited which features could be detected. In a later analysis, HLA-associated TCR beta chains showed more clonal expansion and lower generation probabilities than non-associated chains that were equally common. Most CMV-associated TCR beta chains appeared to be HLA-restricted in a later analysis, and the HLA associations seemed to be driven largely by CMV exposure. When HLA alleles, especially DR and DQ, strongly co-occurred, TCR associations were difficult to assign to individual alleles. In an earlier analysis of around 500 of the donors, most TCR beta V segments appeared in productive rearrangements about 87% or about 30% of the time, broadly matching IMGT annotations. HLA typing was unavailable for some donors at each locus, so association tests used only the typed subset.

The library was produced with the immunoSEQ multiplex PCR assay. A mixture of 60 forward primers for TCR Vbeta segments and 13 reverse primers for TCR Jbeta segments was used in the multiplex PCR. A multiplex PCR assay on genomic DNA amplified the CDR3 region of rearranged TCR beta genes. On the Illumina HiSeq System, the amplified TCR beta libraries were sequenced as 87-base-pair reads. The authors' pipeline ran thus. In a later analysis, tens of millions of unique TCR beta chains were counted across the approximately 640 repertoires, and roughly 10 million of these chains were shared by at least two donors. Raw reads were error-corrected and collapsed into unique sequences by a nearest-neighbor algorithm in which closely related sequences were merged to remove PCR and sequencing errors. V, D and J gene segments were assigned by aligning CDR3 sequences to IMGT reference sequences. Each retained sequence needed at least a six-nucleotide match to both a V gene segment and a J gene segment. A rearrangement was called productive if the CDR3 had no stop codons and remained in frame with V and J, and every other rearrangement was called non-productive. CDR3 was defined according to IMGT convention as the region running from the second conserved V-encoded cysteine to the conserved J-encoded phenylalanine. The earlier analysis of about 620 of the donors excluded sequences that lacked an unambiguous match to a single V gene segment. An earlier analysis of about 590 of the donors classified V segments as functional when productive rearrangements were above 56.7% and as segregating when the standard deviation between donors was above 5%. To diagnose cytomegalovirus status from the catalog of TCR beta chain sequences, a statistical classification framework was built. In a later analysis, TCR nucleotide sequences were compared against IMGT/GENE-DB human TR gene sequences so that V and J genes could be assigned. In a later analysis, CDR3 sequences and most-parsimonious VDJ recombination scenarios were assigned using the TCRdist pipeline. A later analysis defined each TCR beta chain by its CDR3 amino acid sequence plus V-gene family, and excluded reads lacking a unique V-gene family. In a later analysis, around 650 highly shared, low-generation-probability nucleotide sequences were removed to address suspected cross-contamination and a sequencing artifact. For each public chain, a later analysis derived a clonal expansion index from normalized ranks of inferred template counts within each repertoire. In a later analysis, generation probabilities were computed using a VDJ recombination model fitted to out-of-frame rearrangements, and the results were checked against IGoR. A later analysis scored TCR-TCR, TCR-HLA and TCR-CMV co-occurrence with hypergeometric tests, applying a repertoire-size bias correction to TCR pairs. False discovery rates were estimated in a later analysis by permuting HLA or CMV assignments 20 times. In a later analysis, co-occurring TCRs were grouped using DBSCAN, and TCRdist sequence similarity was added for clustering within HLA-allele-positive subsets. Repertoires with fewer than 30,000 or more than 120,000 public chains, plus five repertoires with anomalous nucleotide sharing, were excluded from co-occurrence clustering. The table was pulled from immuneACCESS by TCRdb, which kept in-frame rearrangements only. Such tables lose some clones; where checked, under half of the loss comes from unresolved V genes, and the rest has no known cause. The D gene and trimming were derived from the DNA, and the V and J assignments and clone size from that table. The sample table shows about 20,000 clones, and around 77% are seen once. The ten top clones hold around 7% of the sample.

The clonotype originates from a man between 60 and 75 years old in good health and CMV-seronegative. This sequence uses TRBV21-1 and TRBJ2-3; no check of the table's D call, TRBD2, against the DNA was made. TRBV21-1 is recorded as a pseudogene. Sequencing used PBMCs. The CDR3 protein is CASTRTSGSTDTQYF. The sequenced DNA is TGTGCCAGCACCCGGACTAGCGGGAGCACAGATACGCAGTATTTT.